A single sample gave rise to the 14 T cell receptor beta chains below, sequenced in a study of blood T cells in healthy people across ages. A sample-barcoded 5' primer and a J-beta primer mix were used in a second PCR of roughly 7 to 11 cycles. TCRdb called the 5' RACE reads again in MiXCR, with one record for every CDR3 protein. The sample comprises nearly 1 million distinct CDR3 sequences, roughly 51% of which are singletons, and about a fifth rests with the top ten. Sequenced sample: blood. The receptors come from a woman aged 60-75 years in good health.

This clonotype was counted between two and nine times. The chain employs TRBV9 and TRBJ2-7; D not resolved. The CDR3 covers 13 residues. The germline V gene has CDR1 SGDLS and CDR2 YYNGEE. The V gene lost 0 bases and the J gene lost 0 bases, with 4 bases spanning the gap. CDR3 amino acids: CASSVAPSYEQYF. Written as DNA, the CDR3 is TGTGCCAGCAGCGTAGCCCCCTCCTACGAGCAGTACTTC.

CDR3 in amino acids: CASSKSPGEEQYF. CDR3 DNA sequence: TGTGCCAGCAGCAAATCGCCGGGGGAGGAGCAGTACTTC. V usage is TRBV21-1 and J usage is TRBJ2-5; the D call TRBD2 from the table was never checked on the DNA. TRBV21-1 is deemed a pseudogene. The CDR3 sequence is 13 residues long.

The table lists this clonotype with many counts. The chain has TRBV6-6 and TRBJ1-2; TRBD1 matches 11 bases. The germline CDR1 and CDR2 sequences are MNHNY and SVGAGI (reference sequence). The CDR3 extends over 13 amino acids. The trim removed 2 bases at V and 13 bases at J, leaving 6 bases unmatched. The chain's CDR3 is CASSYGGTGGVTF. The CDR3 DNA reads as TGTGCCAGCAGTTACGGCGGGACAGGGGGGGTCACCTTC.

This clonotype was detected only a few times. The chain links TRBV7-9 to TRBJ2-3; tentative D call: TRBD2 (6 bases). Germline CDR1 reads SEHNR; CDR2 reads FQNEAQ (reference sequence). V was trimmed by 1 base and J by 6 bases, leaving 20 bases between them. The length of the CDR3 is 17 residues. CDR3 DNA sequence: TGTGCCAGCAGCTTAGTTTGGTCTCGGGAGCAGGTGGATACGCAGTATTTT. It codes for CASSLVWSREQVDTQYF. The whole variable domain, remainder taken from reference TRBV7-9 and TRBJ2-3, is DTGVSQNPRHKITKRGQNVTFRCDPISEHNRLYWYRQTLGQGPEFLTYFQNEAQLEKSRLLSDRFSAERPKGSFSTLEIQRTEQGDSAMYLCASSLVWSREQVDTQYFGPGTRLTVL.

V gene TRBV15 combines with J gene TRBJ2-5, with 8 positions matching TRBD1. The CDR3 is made up of 13 amino acids. Trimming at V came to 6 bases and at J to 11 bases, leaving 11 bases not matched to a gene. Looked up from germline, CDR1 is LNHNV and CDR2 is YYDKDF (reference sequence). The CDR3: CATRETGVDGQYF. CDR3 DNA: TGTGCCACCAGAGAGACAGGGGTGGATGGGCAGTACTTC.

The genes are TRBV18 and TRBJ2-7; D uncertain. The CDR3 totals 13 residues. Trimming removed 5 bases from V and 2 bases from J, with 10 bases in between. Germline lookup yields CDR1 KGHSH and CDR2 LQKENI. The CDR3 DNA is TGTGCCAGCTCAAAGGGCCCACCCTACGAGCAGTACTTC. As protein: CASSKGPPYEQYF.

This clonotype has only a few counts. The V call is TRBV28, the J call TRBJ2-5; tentatively, D is TRBD2 (6 bases). There are 15 residues in the CDR3. Trimming removed 6 bases from V and 5 bases from J, with 19 bases in between. Germline V gives CDR1 MDHEN, CDR2 SYDVKM. CDR3 coding DNA: TGTGCCAGCAGCTCTGGCTTCGGGAGTTTCGAGACCCAGTACTTC. The encoded protein is CASSSGFGSFETQYF.

This clonotype showed up just a few times. V is TRBV6-5 and J is TRBJ1-6; D is unclear. The CDR3 has 16 amino acids. Germline V gene data show CDR1 as MNHEY and CDR2 as SVGAGI. The germline V and J ends were trimmed by 0 bases and 5 bases, with 11 bases remaining between them. In nucleotides, the CDR3 is TGTGCCAGCAGTTACTCGAACTGGCAAGATAATTCACCCCTCCACTTT. Translated, it gives CASSYSNWQDNSPLHF.

The chain joins TRBV28 to TRBJ2-7, with TRBD2 matching over 12 bases. CDR3 length: 14 amino acids. The germline V gene has CDR1 MDHEN and CDR2 SYDVKM. V lost 8 bases, J lost 7 bases, and 9 bases stayed unmatched. The CDR3 region has the DNA TGTGCCAGCGGGACTAGCGGGTCCTACAATGAGCAGTACTTC. Translating it yields CASGTSGSYNEQYF.

This clonotype was recorded a few times. The V and J genes are TRBV5-1 and TRBJ2-7; 7 positions match TRBD1. The CDR3 sequence is 16 residues long. The V segment lost 0 bases and the J segment 0 bases; nucleotides outside the gene matches: 6. CDR1 and CDR2 from the germline V gene are SGHRS and YFSETQ. DNA of the CDR3: TGCGCCAGCAGCTTGGTAAGGGACAGCAGCTCCTACGAGCAGTACTTC. It codes for CASSLVRDSSSYEQYF.

CDR3 amino acids: CASSYSRYSGMGETQYF. CDR3 nucleotide sequence: TGTGCCAGCAGTTACTCGAGATACAGCGGGATGGGCGAGACCCAGTACTTC. The chain recombines TRBV6-2 or TRBV6-3 with TRBJ2-5; 7 positions match TRBD2. The J segment lost 5 bases and the V segment lost 0 bases, leaving 12 bases of the junction unmatched. The CDR3 is made up of 17 amino acids. Germline loops: CDR1 MNHEY, CDR2 SVGEGT.

The V call is TRBV5-1, the J call TRBJ2-1; 7 bases map to TRBD2. The V gene's germline CDR1 is SGHRS and CDR2 YFSETQ. The V and J ends lost 2 bases and 0 bases, in that order; junction bases with no gene match: 14. The CDR3 length is 19 residues. CDR3 protein: CASSFFVALASSSYNEQFF. The CDR3 nucleotides are TGCGCCAGCAGCTTTTTCGTTGCACTAGCGAGCAGCTCCTACAATGAGCAGTTCTTC.

The genes are TRBV14 and TRBJ2-7, with a possible D match to TRBD2 (6 bases). Germline lookup yields CDR1 SGHDN and CDR2 FVKESK. Trimming removed 5 bases at V and 7 bases at J, with 21 bases between. The CDR3 contains 15 residues. In DNA form, the CDR3 reads TGTGCCAGCAGCAAAGGGGACTCCTACTACAATGAGCAGTACTTC. Protein sequence: CASSKGDSYYNEQYF.

The V gene is TRBV29-1, the J gene TRBJ1-1, with D perhaps matching TRBD1 (5 bases). The CDR3 runs to 14 residues. The V end was cut by 3 bases, the J end by 7 bases, with 18 bases between. The V gene's germline CDR1 is SQVTM and CDR2 ANQGSEA. The CDR3 loop is CSVEGQGPRNEAFF. DNA of the CDR3: TGCAGCGTTGAGGGGCAGGGACCGAGGAATGAAGCTTTCTTT. Together with reference TRBV29-1 and TRBJ1-1, the CDR3 gives the full variable domain: SAVISQKPSRDICQRGTSLTIQCQVDSQVTMMFWYRQQPGQSLTLIATANQGSEATYESGFVIDKFPISRPNLTFSTLTVSNMSPEDSSIYLCSVEGQGPRNEAFFGQGTRLTVV.